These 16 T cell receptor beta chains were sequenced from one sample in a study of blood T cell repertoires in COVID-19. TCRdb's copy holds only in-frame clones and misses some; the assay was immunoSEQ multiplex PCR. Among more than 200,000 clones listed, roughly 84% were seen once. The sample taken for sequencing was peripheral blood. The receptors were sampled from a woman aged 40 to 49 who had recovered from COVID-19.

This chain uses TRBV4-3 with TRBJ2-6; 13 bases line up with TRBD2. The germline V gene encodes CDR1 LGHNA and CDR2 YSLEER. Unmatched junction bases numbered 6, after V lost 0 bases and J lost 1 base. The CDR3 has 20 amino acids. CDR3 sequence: CASSQELRTSGRSGANVLTF. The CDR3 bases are TGCGCCAGCAGCCAAGAATTAAGGACTAGCGGGAGATCTGGGGCCAACGTCCTGACTTTC.

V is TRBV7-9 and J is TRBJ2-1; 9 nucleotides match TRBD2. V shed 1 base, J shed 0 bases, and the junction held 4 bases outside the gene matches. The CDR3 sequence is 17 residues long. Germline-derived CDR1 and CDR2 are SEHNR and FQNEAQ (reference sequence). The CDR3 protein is CASSLGLAGFSYNEQFF. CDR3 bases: TGTGCCAGCAGCTTAGGCCTAGCGGGATTCTCCTACAATGAGCAGTTCTTC.

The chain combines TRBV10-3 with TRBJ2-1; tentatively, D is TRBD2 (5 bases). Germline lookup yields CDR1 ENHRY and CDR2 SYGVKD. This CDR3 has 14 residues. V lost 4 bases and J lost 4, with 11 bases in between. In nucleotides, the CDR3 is TGTGCCATCAGTGGGACCGGACTGTACAATGAGCAGTTCTTC. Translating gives CAISGTGLYNEQFF.

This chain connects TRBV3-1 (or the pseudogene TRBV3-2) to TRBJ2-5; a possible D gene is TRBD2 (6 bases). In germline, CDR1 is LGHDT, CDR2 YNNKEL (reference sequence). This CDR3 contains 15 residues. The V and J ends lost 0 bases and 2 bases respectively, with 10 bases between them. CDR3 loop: CASSQEAGRQETQYF. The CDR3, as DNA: TGTGCCAGCAGCCAAGAAGCGGGCAGACAAGAGACCCAGTACTTC.

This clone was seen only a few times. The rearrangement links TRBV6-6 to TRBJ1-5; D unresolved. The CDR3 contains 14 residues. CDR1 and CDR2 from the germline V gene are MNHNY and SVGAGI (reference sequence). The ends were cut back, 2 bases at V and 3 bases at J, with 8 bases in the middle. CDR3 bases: TGTGCCAGCAGTTACGGGCAAAACAATCAGCCCCAGCATTTT. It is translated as CASSYGQNNQPQHF.

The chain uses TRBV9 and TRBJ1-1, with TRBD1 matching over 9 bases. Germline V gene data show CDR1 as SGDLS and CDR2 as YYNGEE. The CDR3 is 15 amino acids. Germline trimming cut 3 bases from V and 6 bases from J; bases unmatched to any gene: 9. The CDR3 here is CASSAEPGQGAEAFF. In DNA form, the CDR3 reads TGTGCCAGCAGCGCAGAGCCGGGACAGGGCGCTGAAGCTTTCTTT.

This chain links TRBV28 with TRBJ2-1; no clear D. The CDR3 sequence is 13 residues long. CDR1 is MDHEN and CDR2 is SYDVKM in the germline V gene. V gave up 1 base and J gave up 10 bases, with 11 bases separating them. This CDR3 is CASSLLTAGEQFF. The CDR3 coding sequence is TGTGCCAGCAGTTTATTAACAGCCGGAGAGCAGTTCTTC.

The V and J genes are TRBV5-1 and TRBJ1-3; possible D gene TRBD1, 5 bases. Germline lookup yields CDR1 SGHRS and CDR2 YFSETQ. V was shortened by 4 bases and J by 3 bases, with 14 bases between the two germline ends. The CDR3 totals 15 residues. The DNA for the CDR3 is TGCGCCAGCAGCCCCAACACAGGCGATGGAAACACCATATATTTT. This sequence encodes CASSPNTGDGNTIYF.

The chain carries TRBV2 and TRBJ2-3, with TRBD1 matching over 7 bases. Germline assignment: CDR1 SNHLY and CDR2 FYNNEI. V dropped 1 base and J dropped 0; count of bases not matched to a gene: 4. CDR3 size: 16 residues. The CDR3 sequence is CASSEGDRTSTDTQYF. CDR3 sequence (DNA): TGTGCCAGCAGTGAAGGGGACAGAACTAGCACAGATACGCAGTATTTT.

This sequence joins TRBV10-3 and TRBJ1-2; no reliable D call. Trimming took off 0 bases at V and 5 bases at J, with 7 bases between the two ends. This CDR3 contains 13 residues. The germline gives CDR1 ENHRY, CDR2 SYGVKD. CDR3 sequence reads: CAISESTSYGYTF. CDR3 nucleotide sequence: TGTGCCATCAGTGAGTCGACAAGTTATGGCTACACCTTC.

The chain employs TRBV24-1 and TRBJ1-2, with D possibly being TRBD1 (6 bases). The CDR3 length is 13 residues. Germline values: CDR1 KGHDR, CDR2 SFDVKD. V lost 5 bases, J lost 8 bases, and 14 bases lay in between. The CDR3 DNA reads TGTGCCACCAGTGTCGAGGGGGTTGGGGGCTACACCTTC. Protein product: CATSVEGVGGYTF.

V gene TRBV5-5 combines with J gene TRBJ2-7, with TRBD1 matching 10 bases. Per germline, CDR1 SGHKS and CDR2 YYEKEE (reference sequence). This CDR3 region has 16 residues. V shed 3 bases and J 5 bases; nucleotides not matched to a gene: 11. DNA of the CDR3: TGTGCCAGCAGCTACGACAGGGGGCGTTACCGAAACGAGCAGTACTTC. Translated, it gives CASSYDRGRYRNEQYF.

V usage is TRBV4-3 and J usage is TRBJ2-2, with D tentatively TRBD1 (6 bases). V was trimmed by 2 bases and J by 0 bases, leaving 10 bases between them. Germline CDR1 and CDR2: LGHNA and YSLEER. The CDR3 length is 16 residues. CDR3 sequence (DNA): TGCGCCAGCAGCCAAACAGGGACCTCGAACACCGGGGAGCTGTTTTTT. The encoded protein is CASSQTGTSNTGELFF.

The CDR3 coding sequence is TGTGCCAGCAGCGCAGGACAGGGTGGTGACTATGGCTACACCTTC. It yields the protein CASSAGQGGDYGYTF. The rearrangement links TRBV7-9 to TRBJ1-2; 8 nucleotides match TRBD1. Germline lookup yields CDR1 SEHNR and CDR2 FQNEAQ (reference sequence). This CDR3 contains 15 residues. V shed 5 bases, J shed 3 bases, and the junction held 8 bases outside the gene matches.

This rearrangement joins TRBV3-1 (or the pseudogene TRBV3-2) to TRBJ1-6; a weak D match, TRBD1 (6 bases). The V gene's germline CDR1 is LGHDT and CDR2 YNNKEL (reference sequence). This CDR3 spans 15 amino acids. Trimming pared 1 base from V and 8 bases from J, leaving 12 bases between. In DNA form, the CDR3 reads TGTGCCAGCAGCCAAGTTGGGGGCCGGGATTCACCCCTCCACTTT. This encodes CASSQVGGRDSPLHF.

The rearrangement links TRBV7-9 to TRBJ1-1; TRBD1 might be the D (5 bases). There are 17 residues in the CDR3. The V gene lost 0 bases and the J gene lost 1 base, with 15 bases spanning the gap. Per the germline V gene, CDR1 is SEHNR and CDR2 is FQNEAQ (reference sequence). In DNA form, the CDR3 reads TGTGCCAGCAGCTTAGCACCCCTGACAGTAACGAACACTGAAGCTTTCTTT. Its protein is CASSLAPLTVTNTEAFF.